Sequencing of this T cell receptor (beta chain) was carried out in a study of blood T cell repertoires in COVID-19. This clone was seen a few times. Clones were read by immunoSEQ multiplex PCR, and TCRdb kept only the in-frame ones, dropping some. The sample holds fewer than 300,000 clones; about four fifths are singletons and the top ten take just under 3%. This CDR3 has 13 amino acids. The germline V and J ends were trimmed by 6 bases and 5 bases, with 10 bases remaining between them. Per germline, CDR1 KGHSH and CDR2 LQKENI. Source material: peripheral blood. The sequence derives from a woman aged 55-69 years with active or convalescent COVID-19. The chain couples TRBV18 to TRBJ1-4; perhaps TRBD1 as D (6 bases). As DNA, the CDR3 is TGTGCCAGCTCCCCTGACAGGAATGAAAAACTGTTTTTT. Its protein is CASSPDRNEKLFF.